A selection of T cell receptor beta chains follows, all from one sample in a study of identifying expanded T cells in peripheral blood. TCRdb's copy holds only in-frame clones and misses some; the assay was immunoSEQ multiplex PCR. The data show around 100,000 clones, 80% to 90% seen once. The sequenced sample consisted of blood. The source is a person aged 18 to 70 in good health. Each CDR3 is given with its conserved first and last residue. Fields, in order: V gene, clone size, D gene, CDR3 length, J gene, CDR3 DNA, CDR3 protein. The D gene is left open where the match is weak. Clone size is not always given. Where it is, it says once, few, many or a class for expanded clones.

>TRBV6-1|.|.|14|TRBJ1-1
TGTGCCAGCAGTGACAAGGTGCGCGGCACTGAAGCTTTCTTT
CASSDKVRGTEAFF
>TRBV12-5|.|TRBD1|17|TRBJ1-2
TGTGCTAGTGGTTCGAGTACCCGGGACAGGGATTTGAATGGCTACACCTTC
CASGSSTRDRDLNGYTF
>TRBV19|.|.|14|TRBJ2-7
TGTGCCAGTAGTACAGGGAAGAAACTCTACGAGCAGTACTTC
CASSTGKKLYEQYF
>TRBV4-3|.|TRBD1|15|TRBJ1-2
TGCGCCAGCAGTCCCCAGGGGGAGGGGAGGAAGGGCTACACCTTC
CASSPQGEGRKGYTF
>TRBV18|once|TRBD2|15|TRBJ2-3
TGTGCCAGCTCAGGGACTAGCGGGAGTACAGATACGCAGTATTTT
CASSGTSGSTDTQYF
>TRBV10-3|.|.|14|TRBJ2-2
TGTGCCATCAGACTAGGGGGGAACACCGGGGAGCTGTTTTTT
CAIRLGGNTGELFF
>TRBV19|.|TRBD1|15|TRBJ2-7
TGTGCCAGTAGTCAACAGGGGTCAAGCTCCTACGAGCAGTACTTC
CASSQQGSSSYEQYF
>TRBV6-1|.|TRBD2|14|TRBJ2-1
TGTGCCAGCATGACAGCGGGAGTCTACAATGAGCAGTTCTTC
CASMTAGVYNEQFF
>TRBV30|.|.|13|TRBJ2-2
TGTGCCTGGAGCCAAGTGGACACCGGGGAGCTGTTTTTT
CAWSQVDTGELFF
>TRBV5-4|.|.|12|TRBJ2-2
TGTGCCAGCAGCCTCTACACCGGGGAGCTGTTTTTT
CASSLYTGELFF
>TRBV9|.|.|16|TRBJ1-3
TGTGCCAGCAGCCTCCGAGAGTGGGGGTCCGGAAACACCATATATTTT
CASSLREWGSGNTIYF
>TRBV7-9|.|.|13|TRBJ1-3
TGTGCCAGCAGCTTAGGTGTTCGGAACACCATATATTTT
CASSLGVRNTIYF
>TRBV6-1|few|.|13|TRBJ1-4
TGTGCCAGCAGTAACCAGGGAGGGGAAAAACTGTTTTTT
CASSNQGGEKLFF
>TRBV19|.|.|15|TRBJ1-2
TGTGCCAGTAGTATAGACAGGGACCGGTACTATGGCTACACCTTC
CASSIDRDRYYGYTF